A single sample gave rise to the 32 T cell receptor beta chains below, sequenced in a study of control samples from healthy donors and cancer patients. Repertoires were generated with immunoSEQ multiplex PCR, while TCRdb's copy carries only in-frame clones and drops some. The sample contains approximately 71,000 clones, under 90% of which appear only once. The material sequenced was PBMCs. The receptors were sampled from a man aged 60 to 69 with lung cancer.

The chain uses TRBV7-2 and TRBJ1-6; D may be TRBD1 (6 bases). Trimming took off 3 bases at V and 6 bases at J, with 15 bases between the two ends. The CDR3 runs 16 residues. CDR1 and CDR2 (germline): SGHTA, FQGNSA. The CDR3 DNA sequence: TGTGCCAGCAGCTTCCAACCGACAGGCGCTAATTCACCCCTCCACTTT. Translation: CASSFQPTGANSPLHF.

The V gene is TRBV6-5, the J gene TRBJ1-2, with D possibly TRBD1 on 5 matching bases. V was shortened by 8 bases and J by 0 bases, with 13 bases between the two germline ends. Looked up from germline, CDR1 is MNHEY and CDR2 is SVGAGI. CDR3 length: 14 amino acids. For the CDR3, the DNA is TGTGCCAGCTACACGGGACTTTCTAACTATGGCTACACCTTC. Protein product: CASYTGLSNYGYTF.

This clone was seen a handful of times. The V call is TRBV12-5, the J call TRBJ2-3; possibly TRBD1 for D (6 bases). V gave up 0 bases and J gave up 3 bases, with 19 bases separating them. In germline, CDR1 is LGHNT, CDR2 FRNRAP. The CDR3 contains 18 residues. The CDR3 reads CASGLVPDGLTGTDTQYF. The CDR3 DNA reads as TGTGCTAGTGGTTTGGTACCCGACGGACTCACAGGGACAGATACGCAGTATTTT. The full variable domain, in which reference TRBV12-5 and TRBJ2-3 provide the parts outside the CDR3, is DARVTQTPRHKVTEMGQEVTMRCQPILGHNTVFWYRQTMMQGLELLAYFRNRAPLDDSGMPKDRFSAEMPDATLATLKIQPSEPRDSAVYFCASGLVPDGLTGTDTQYFGPGTRLTVL.

This clone has a single count. This sequence joins TRBV11-3 and TRBJ2-1; weak D call: TRBD2 (6 bases). Germline V lookup: CDR1 SGHNT, CDR2 YENEEA. Between the trimmed V and J ends, which lost 5 bases and 8 bases, there was a span of 22 bases. The CDR3 totals 16 residues. The CDR3 sequence: CASSHGSLGGAHEQFF. CDR3 nucleotide sequence: TGTGCCAGCAGCCACGGGAGCTTAGGAGGAGCTCATGAGCAGTTCTTC.

This chain uses TRBV10-2 with TRBJ1-1; maybe TRBD1 (6 bases). CDR1 WSHSY and CDR2 SAAADI come from the germline V gene. V was pared by 1 base and J by 6 bases, with 9 bases between. This CDR3 comprises 13 residues. The CDR3 coding sequence is TGCGCCAGCAGTGAGTTACAGGGACCTGAAGCTTTCTTT. Its translation is CASSELQGPEAFF.

CDR3 coding DNA: TGCGCCAGCAAGAGGGCCATGAACACTGAAGCTTTCTTT. Protein: CASKRAMNTEAFF. The V and J genes are TRBV5-1 and TRBJ1-1; no definite D call. This CDR3 spans 13 amino acids. V was pared by 6 bases and J by 0 bases, with 9 bases between. Germline loops: CDR1 SGHRS, CDR2 YFSETQ.

The V call is TRBV6-1, the J call TRBJ2-7; D is perhaps TRBD1 or TRBD2 (5 bases each). Trimming stripped 3 bases from V and 10 bases from J, with 16 bases between. CDR3 length equals 13 residues. The V gene's germline CDR1 is MNHNS and CDR2 SASEGT. CDR3 region: CASSDVPGRGQYV. CDR3 bases: TGTGCCAGCAGTGACGTCCCGGGACGCGGACAGTACGTC.

The chain couples TRBV12-3 or TRBV12-4 to TRBJ1-6; D ambiguous. CDR3 length: 13 residues. The V and J ends lost 3 bases and 7 bases respectively, with 7 bases between them. DNA for the CDR3: TGTGCCAGCAGTTTCTTCGGGAATTCACCCCTCCACTTT. Its translation is CASSFFGNSPLHF.

The CDR3 region is CASSDQDRGNYGYTF. CDR3 nucleotide sequence: TGTGCCAGCAGTGATCAGGACAGGGGAAACTATGGCTACACCTTC. V gene TRBV25-1 combines with J gene TRBJ1-2; 9 nucleotides agree with TRBD1. This CDR3 contains 15 residues. V gave up 3 bases and J gave up 2 bases; unmatched junction bases: 4. Germline V lookup: CDR1 MGHDK, CDR2 SYGVNS.

CDR3 DNA sequence: TGCGCCAGCAGCCAAGATCTGGCCGGGACAGATTCTAATTCACCCCTCCACTTT. It yields the protein CASSQDLAGTDSNSPLHF. The chain is built from TRBV4-1 and TRBJ1-6, with TRBD1 matching 7 bases. This CDR3 has 18 amino acids. Unmatched junction bases numbered 11, after V lost 0 bases and J lost 6 bases. Germline values: CDR1 MGHRA, CDR2 YSYEKL.

The chain joins TRBV4-1 to TRBJ1-4; unclear D gene. The CDR3 contains 16 residues. With 0 bases removed from V and 8 bases from J, the gap between germline ends came to 16 bases. Germline-derived CDR1 and CDR2 are MGHRA and YSYEKL. The CDR3 loop reads CASSQDRWEGEEKLFF. The CDR3 DNA follows: TGCGCCAGCAGCCAAGATAGGTGGGAGGGAGAGGAAAAACTGTTTTTT.

Only a few counts were recorded for this clone. The V and J genes are TRBV4-1 and TRBJ2-4, with 12 bases aligning to TRBD1. The CDR3 spans 20 residues. Germline values: CDR1 MGHRA, CDR2 YSYEKL. V dropped 4 bases and J dropped 1; count of bases not matched to a gene: 14. In DNA form, the CDR3 reads TGCGCCAGCAGCCGACAACCGGGACAGGGGGCAGCCGGGGCCAAAAACATTCAGTACTTC. Protein product: CASSRQPGQGAAGAKNIQYF.

As to this clone: The junction departs from germline at one end; a sequencing error may be responsible. J is TRBJ1-6 and V is TRBV11-2; D ambiguous. Germline V gives CDR1 SGHAT, CDR2 FQNNGV. The CDR3 spans 12 residues. CDR3 loop: CASSFGDSPLHF. CDR3 in DNA: TGTGCCAGCAGCTTTGGAGATTCTCCCCTCCACTTT.

This clone has just a few counts. The CDR3 is CATSRDYWAGEDQPQHF. CDR3 sequence (DNA): TGTGCCACCAGCAGAGATTATTGGGCAGGGGAGGATCAGCCCCAGCATTTT. The rearrangement links TRBV15 to TRBJ1-5; a weak D match, TRBD1 (6 bases). The V and J ends lost 0 bases and 5 bases respectively, with 17 bases between them. The germline V gene encodes CDR1 LNHNV and CDR2 YYDKDF (reference sequence). The CDR3 spans 17 residues.

This clone was seen a few times. The rearrangement joins TRBV5-1 to TRBJ2-7; possible D gene TRBD2, 6 bases. This CDR3 has 15 residues. In germline, CDR1 is SGHRS, CDR2 YFSETQ. Trimming cost V 0 bases and J 2 bases, with 12 bases left between them. CDR3 nucleotides: TGCGCCAGCAGCTTGGTCACGGCGGGGACCTACGAGCAGTACTTC. Its translation: CASSLVTAGTYEQYF.

This clone was detected a few times. The rearrangement joins TRBV4-1 to TRBJ1-5, with D possibly TRBD1 on 6 matching bases. CDR1 and CDR2 from the germline V gene are MGHRA and YSYEKL. The CDR3 consists of 14 residues. Trimming removed 3 bases from V and 6 bases from J, with 12 bases in between. CDR3: CASSHVTGIQPQHF. Written as DNA, the CDR3 is TGCGCCAGCAGCCACGTTACAGGGATTCAGCCCCAGCATTTT.

This clone appeared a few times. The chain links TRBV19 to TRBJ2-3, with a tentative D call TRBD2 (5 bases). This CDR3 is built from 11 residues. Per germline, CDR1 LNHDA and CDR2 SQIVND (reference sequence). Deletions cut 7 bases from V and 8 bases from J, with 10 bases between. For the CDR3, the DNA is TGTGCCAGTATCGGTGAGGGTACGCAGTATTTT. Protein product: CASIGEGTQYF. Supplemented by reference TRBV19 and TRBJ2-3, the full variable domain reads DGGITQSPKYLFRKEGQNVTLSCEQNLNHDAMYWYRQDPGQGLRLIYYSQIVNDFQKGDIAEGYSVSREKKESFPLTVTSAQKNPTAFYLCASIGEGTQYFGPGTRLTVL.

This clone showed up just once. The genes are TRBV18 and TRBJ2-7; 7 bases are shared with TRBD1. CDR3 length: 15 residues. V shed 6 bases, J shed 0 bases, and the junction held 8 bases outside the gene matches. Germline V gene sequence: CDR1 KGHSH, CDR2 LQKENI. CDR3 DNA sequence: TGTGCCAGCTCTCTGGACAGGCGCAGCTCCTACGAGCAGTACTTC. It is translated as CASSLDRRSSYEQYF.

This chain uses TRBV12-3 or TRBV12-4 with TRBJ2-3; no definite D call. Trimming took 6 bases from V and 2 from J, leaving 9 bases between them. This CDR3 has 13 amino acids. The CDR3 is CASSILNTDTQYF. The CDR3 nucleotides read TGTGCCAGCAGCATCCTCAACACAGATACGCAGTATTTT.

The rearrangement uses TRBV29-1 and TRBJ2-5; tentatively, D is TRBD1 or TRBD2 (5 bases each). The CDR3 has 13 amino acids. The germline gives CDR1 SQVTM, CDR2 ANQGSEA. V was shortened by 5 bases and J by 6 bases, with 16 bases between the two germline ends. The CDR3 here is CSVNSQGAKTQYF. The CDR3 bases are TGCAGCGTTAATTCCCAGGGAGCGAAGACCCAGTACTTC. The full variable domain, its missing parts supplied by reference TRBV29-1 and TRBJ2-5, is SAVISQKPSRDICQRGTSLTIQCQVDSQVTMMFWYRQQPGQSLTLIATANQGSEATYESGFVIDKFPISRPNLTFSTLTVSNMSPEDSSIYLCSVNSQGAKTQYFGPGTRLLVL.

The V and J genes are TRBV10-1 and TRBJ2-1; tentative D call: TRBD1 (7 bases). V lost 0 bases to trimming and J lost 15 bases, with 18 bases between them. The CDR3 has 14 residues. CDR1 and CDR2 from the germline V gene are WNHNN and SYGVQD (reference sequence). The DNA for the CDR3 is TGCGCCAGCAGTGAGTCGGGGAGGCAAACAGGGGTGTTCTTC. This translates into CASSESGRQTGVFF.

V usage is TRBV15 and J usage is TRBJ1-1, with 7 bases aligning to TRBD1. This CDR3 is built from 17 residues. Unmatched junction bases numbered 12, after V lost 2 bases and J lost 3 bases. Germline CDR1 and CDR2: LNHNV and YYDKDF (reference sequence). This chain's CDR3 is CATSRPIEHRGDTEAFF. The CDR3 DNA sequence: TGTGCCACCAGCAGACCTATCGAGCACAGGGGAGACACTGAAGCTTTCTTT.

The chain uses TRBV25-1 and TRBJ2-1; D unclear. The CDR3 length is 13 residues. Between the trimmed V and J ends, which lost 6 bases and 6 bases, there was a span of 12 bases. The germline gives CDR1 MGHDK, CDR2 SYGVNS. CDR3 in DNA: TGTGCCAGCAGCGATCGCAGATCCAATGAGCAGTTCTTC. This sequence encodes CASSDRRSNEQFF.

The chain links TRBV30 to TRBJ1-2; TRBD1 agrees at 7 bases. The CDR3 is 16 residues long. The V gene end was trimmed by 3 bases and the J gene end by 4 bases; junction bases not matched to a gene: 14. Per germline, CDR1 GTSNPN and CDR2 SVGIG (reference sequence). DNA for the CDR3: TGTGCCTGGAGCCGAAAGACAGGGAACTTATTCTATGGCTACACCTTC. Its protein product is CAWSRKTGNLFYGYTF.

J is TRBJ2-7 and V is TRBV5-6; D not certain. Germline CDR1 and CDR2: SGHDT and YYEEEE. V shed 0 bases and J shed 4 bases, with 2 bases lying between them. The length of the CDR3 is 11 residues. CDR3: CASSLGYEQYV. The CDR3 DNA sequence: TGTGCCAGCAGCTTGGGGTACGAGCAGTACGTC.

The chain recombines TRBV5-1 with TRBJ1-6; D call uncertain. This CDR3 is built from 15 residues. Germline V CDR1 and CDR2: SGHRS, YFSETQ. With 0 bases removed from V and 9 bases from J, the gap between germline ends came to 13 bases. This CDR3 is CASSLGEQRSSPLHF. CDR3 nucleotides: TGCGCCAGCAGCTTGGGAGAACAGAGGAGTTCACCCCTCCACTTT. Full variable domain (outside the CDR3, taken from reference TRBV5-1 and TRBJ1-6): KAGVTQTPRYLIKTRGQQVTLSCSPISGHRSVSWYQQTPGQGLQFLFEYFSETQRNKGNFPGRFSGRQFSNSRSEMNVSTLELGDSALYLCASSLGEQRSSPLHFGNGTRLTVT.

The chain employs TRBV29-1 and TRBJ2-1; perhaps TRBD2 as D (5 bases). The CDR3 consists of 13 residues. Germline-derived CDR1 and CDR2 are SQVTM and ANQGSEA. V was shortened by 7 bases and J by 7 bases, with 17 bases between the two germline ends. DNA for the CDR3: TGCAGCGGGTCTGACCGGACTGGGAATGAGCAGTTCTTC. Protein: CSGSDRTGNEQFF.

V is TRBV7-3 and J is TRBJ2-5; the D is unclear. The germline V and J ends were trimmed by 1 base and 4 bases, with 10 bases remaining between them. Germline V lookup: CDR1 SGHTA, CDR2 FQGTGA. This CDR3 is built from 14 residues. CDR3 nucleotides: TGTGCCAGCAGCTTAAAGGGTGGTTCAGAGACCCAGTACTTC. Its protein product is CASSLKGGSETQYF.

J is TRBJ1-2 and V is TRBV5-1, with D perhaps TRBD1 (6 bases). V gave up 4 bases and J gave up 4 bases, with 11 bases separating them. Germline V gene sequence: CDR1 SGHRS, CDR2 YFSETQ. CDR3 length: 13 amino acids. CDR3 amino acids: CASSRDTLYGYTF. In nucleotides, the CDR3 is TGCGCCAGCAGCCGGGACACTCTCTATGGCTACACCTTC.

This chain joins TRBV9 and TRBJ1-2, with 11 bases matching TRBD1. V lost 3 bases, J lost 2 bases, and 6 bases stayed unmatched. Germline lookup yields CDR1 SGDLS and CDR2 YYNGEE. This CDR3 has 16 amino acids. The CDR3 coding sequence is TGTGCCAGCAGCGCAGGACAGGGGGCATCCAACTATGGCTACACCTTC. Protein product: CASSAGQGASNYGYTF. Variable domain in full (rest from reference TRBV9 and TRBJ1-2): DSGVTQTPKHLITATGQRVTLRCSPRSGDLSVYWYQQSLDQGLQFLIQYYNGEERAKGNILERFSAQQFPDLHSELNLSSLELGDSALYFCASSAGQGASNYGYTFGSGTRLTVV.

This clone appeared a few times. The chain recombines TRBV30 with TRBJ1-4; 7 nucleotides line up with TRBD1. V trimming: 4 bases; J trimming: 8 bases; junction bases outside the gene matches: 16. This CDR3 is 16 amino acids long. Germline V lookup: CDR1 GTSNPN, CDR2 SVGIG (reference sequence). The CDR3 is CAWKFQEQGLLEKLFF. In DNA form, the CDR3 reads TGTGCCTGGAAATTTCAGGAACAGGGGCTTTTGGAAAAACTGTTTTTT.

The chain employs TRBV21-1 and TRBJ2-7. TRBV21-1 is a pseudogene segment. The CDR3 has 15 amino acids. CDR3: CASSKRAFGRPRKYV. The CDR3 coding sequence is TGTGCCAGCAGCAAACGGGCCTTTGGGCGCCCACGGAAGTACGTC.